These 25 T cell receptor beta chains came from one sample sequenced in a study of T cell responses to AZD1222 COVID-19 vaccine. Only in-frame clones appear in the TCRdb table, and some are missing; sequencing was by immunoSEQ multiplex PCR. This table holds just over 150,000 clones, 70% to 90% found once. The specimen was peripheral blood, collected after recovery from COVID-19. These receptors all stem from an adult who had recovered from COVID-19.

The V gene is TRBV2, the J gene TRBJ2-3, with D hard to call. V shed 6 bases and J shed 3 bases, with 7 bases lying between them. The germline V gene has CDR1 SNHLY and CDR2 FYNNEI. The CDR3 length is 12 residues. The DNA of the CDR3 is TGTGCCAGCAGCCTTTATACAGATACGCAGTATTTT. It translates to CASSLYTDTQYF.

The rearrangement uses TRBV2 and TRBJ2-5; a possible D gene is TRBD2 (5 bases). Trimming stripped 2 bases from V and 4 bases from J, with 20 bases between. The CDR3 has 17 residues. Germline CDR1 SNHLY, CDR2 FYNNEI. The CDR3 region has the DNA TGTGCCAGCAGTGAAATGGTGGGAATCGGGGTTCCAGAGACCCAGTACTTC. Translation: CASSEMVGIGVPETQYF.

The chain is built from TRBV6-5 and TRBJ2-7; D is undetermined. The CDR3 runs 11 residues. Germline CDR1 MNHEY, CDR2 SVGAGI. The germline V and J ends were trimmed by 6 bases and 3 bases, with 6 bases remaining between them. The CDR3 is CASREVYEQYF. The CDR3, as DNA: TGTGCCAGCAGAGAGGTCTACGAGCAGTACTTC.

The chain recombines TRBV19 with TRBJ2-1; 7 bases agree with TRBD1. The CDR3 runs 15 residues. V shed 5 bases and J 6 bases; nucleotides not matched to a gene: 10. The germline V gene has CDR1 LNHDA and CDR2 SQIVND (reference sequence). The CDR3 region is CASSSRDRAINEQFF. The CDR3 nucleotides are TGTGCCAGTAGTTCAAGAGACAGGGCTATCAATGAGCAGTTCTTC. The variable domain in full, completed from reference TRBV19 and TRBJ2-1, reads DGGITQSPKYLFRKEGQNVTLSCEQNLNHDAMYWYRQDPGQGLRLIYYSQIVNDFQKGDIAEGYSVSREKKESFPLTVTSAQKNPTAFYLCASSSRDRAINEQFFGPGTRLTVL.

This clone was observed once. The chain is built from TRBV28 and TRBJ1-2; the match to TRBD1 covers 12 bases. Germline V gene data show CDR1 as MDHEN and CDR2 as SYDVKM. CDR3 size: 15 residues. Germline trimming cut 6 bases from V and 6 bases from J; bases unmatched to any gene: 8. CDR3 in amino acids: CASSLLGTGGHGYTF. The CDR3, as DNA: TGTGCCAGCAGCCTATTAGGGACAGGGGGCCATGGCTACACCTTC.

The chain recombines TRBV5-1 with TRBJ1-1, with TRBD1 matching 8 bases. The CDR3 loop spans 15 amino acids. Germline V gene lookup returns CDR1 SGHRS and CDR2 YFSETQ. V lost 4 bases and J lost 1; bases outside the gene matches: 6. CDR3 protein: CASSATGTGNTEAFF. CDR3 in DNA: TGCGCCAGCAGCGCGACCGGGACAGGGAACACTGAAGCTTTCTTT.

The chain links TRBV29-1 to TRBJ1-1, with D unclear. This CDR3 has 12 amino acids. CDR1 and CDR2 (germline): SQVTM, ANQGSEA. V lost 7 bases to trimming and J lost 6 bases, with 15 bases between them. This chain's CDR3 is CSGEEPVAEAFF. In DNA, the CDR3 is TGCAGCGGTGAGGAGCCGGTGGCTGAAGCTTTCTTT. Combining the CDR3 with reference TRBV29-1 and TRBJ1-1 gives the whole variable domain SAVISQKPSRDICQRGTSLTIQCQVDSQVTMMFWYRQQPGQSLTLIATANQGSEATYESGFVIDKFPISRPNLTFSTLTVSNMSPEDSSIYLCSGEEPVAEAFFGQGTRLTVV.

CDR3 in amino acids: CASRTGGGNTGELFF. The CDR3 DNA reads as TGTGCCAGCAGGACAGGGGGCGGGAATACCGGGGAGCTGTTTTTT. This sequence joins TRBV6-5 and TRBJ2-2, with 10 bases lining up with TRBD1. This CDR3 is built from 15 residues. With V trimmed by 6 bases and J by 5 bases, 6 bases remained unmatched. In germline, CDR1 is MNHEY, CDR2 SVGAGI.

This chain uses TRBV19 with TRBJ2-5; possibly TRBD2 for D (5 bases). The germline V gene has CDR1 LNHDA and CDR2 SQIVND (reference sequence). The CDR3 runs 13 residues. V was trimmed by 3 bases and J by 3 bases, leaving 8 bases between them. The CDR3 reads CASSIDGEETQYF. DNA for the CDR3: TGTGCCAGTAGTATCGACGGGGAAGAGACCCAGTACTTC.

The chain combines TRBV5-1 with TRBJ2-3; 9 bases align to TRBD2. Germline CDR1 and CDR2: SGHRS and YFSETQ. The ends lost 0 bases at V and 4 bases at J; junction bases unmatched: 9. The CDR3 has 17 amino acids. The CDR3 DNA is TGCGCCAGCAGCTTGGGACTAGCGGCAACATCCCCAGATACGCAGTATTTT. Protein product: CASSLGLAATSPDTQYF. The full variable domain, its missing parts supplied by reference TRBV5-1 and TRBJ2-3, is KAGVTQTPRYLIKTRGQQVTLSCSPISGHRSVSWYQQTPGQGLQFLFEYFSETQRNKGNFPGRFSGRQFSNSRSEMNVSTLELGDSALYLCASSLGLAATSPDTQYFGPGTRLTVL.

V and J are TRBV27 and TRBJ1-6, with TRBD1 matching over 10 bases. Germline CDR1 is MNHEY and CDR2 is SMNVEV (reference sequence). Germline trimming cut 5 bases from V and 9 bases from J; bases unmatched to any gene: 13. The CDR3 loop spans 17 amino acids. The CDR3 loop is CASSLKPGTGVGSPLHF. The DNA of the CDR3 is TGTGCCAGCAGTCTCAAACCCGGGACAGGGGTGGGTTCACCCCTCCACTTT.

This rearrangement joins TRBV7-8 to TRBJ2-1; TRBD1 matches at 9 bases. V shed 4 bases, J shed 9 bases, and the junction held 13 bases outside the gene matches. This CDR3 comprises 16 residues. The germline CDR1 and CDR2 sequences are SGHVS and FQNEAQ. The CDR3 spells CASSSVRDRVGGEQFF. The CDR3 DNA reads TGTGCCAGCAGCTCCGTCAGGGACAGGGTGGGGGGTGAGCAGTTCTTC.

The gene calls are TRBV7-8 and TRBJ1-4, with a weak D call TRBD1 (5 bases). Trimming pared 6 bases from V and 6 bases from J, leaving 20 bases between. Germline lookup yields CDR1 SGHVS and CDR2 FQNEAQ. CDR3 length equals 16 residues. CDR3 DNA: TGTGCCAGCAGTCTAACGATCGGGGGAGGGGATGAAAAACTGTTTTTT. Its protein is CASSLTIGGGDEKLFF. The whole variable domain, remainder taken from reference TRBV7-8 and TRBJ1-4, is GAGVSQSPRYKVAKRGQDVALRCDPISGHVSLFWYQQALGQGPEFLTYFQNEAQLDKSGLPSDRFFAERPEGSVSTLKIQRTQQEDSAVYLCASSLTIGGGDEKLFFGSGTQLSVL.

The V and J genes are TRBV7-8 and TRBJ1-5, with D possibly matching TRBD1 (5 bases). This CDR3 is built from 16 residues. The germline CDR1 and CDR2 sequences are SGHVS and FQNEAQ. V was clipped by 4 bases and J by 5 bases, with 18 bases between them. As DNA, the CDR3 is TGTGCCAGCAGCTCCTCCGCCGGGACTAGTTATCAGCCCCAGCATTTT. This sequence encodes CASSSSAGTSYQPQHF.

The chain joins TRBV5-1 to TRBJ2-7; no firm D call. In germline, CDR1 is SGHRS, CDR2 YFSETQ. The CDR3 is 12 residues long. The germline V and J ends were trimmed by 4 bases and 2 bases, with 7 bases remaining between them. The CDR3, as DNA: TGCGCCAGCAGCCGTGACGCCTACGAGCAGTACTTC. Its protein product is CASSRDAYEQYF.

V usage is TRBV5-1 and J usage is TRBJ2-7, with D tentatively TRBD2 (6 bases). The CDR3 contains 15 residues. In germline, CDR1 is SGHRS, CDR2 YFSETQ. Trimming removed 0 bases from V and 2 bases from J, with 12 bases in between. The DNA of the CDR3 is TGCGCCAGCAGCTTGGCCGGGGGAGGCCCCTACGAGCAGTACTTC. The encoded protein is CASSLAGGGPYEQYF.

Details on this clone: One end of the junction varies from germline; a read error may be responsible. The rearrangement joins TRBV7-2 to TRBJ2-2, with D perhaps TRBD1 or TRBD2 (5 bases each). Germline CDR1 and CDR2: SGHTA and FQGNSA. This CDR3 region has 15 residues. The CDR3 spells CASSLQGQSTGELLF. For the CDR3, the DNA is TGTGCCAGCAGCCTCCAGGGTCAGTCCACCGGGGAGCTGCTTTTT.

In its sample, this clone was seen a few times. V is TRBV7-9 and J is TRBJ2-1, with 9 positions matching TRBD2. CDR3 length: 15 amino acids. Germline CDR1 and CDR2: SEHNR and FQNEAQ (reference sequence). Trimming took 5 bases from V and 3 from J; bases not matched to a gene: 5. The CDR3 spells CASSDLAGDYNEQFF. The CDR3 nucleotides read TGTGCCAGCAGCGATTTAGCGGGAGACTACAATGAGCAGTTCTTC.

This clone has just a few counts. This chain connects TRBV14 to TRBJ2-2, with a tentative D call TRBD1 (7 bases). CDR1 is SGHDN, CDR2 FVKESK, per germline. Trimming took off 7 bases at V and 5 bases at J, with 17 bases between the two ends. The CDR3 totals 15 residues. This CDR3 reads CASTKDRRGTGELFF. For the CDR3, the DNA is TGTGCCAGCACCAAGGACAGGAGGGGAACCGGGGAGCTGTTTTTT.

The rearrangement joins TRBV27 to TRBJ1-6; D uncertain. Trimming removed 1 base from V and 3 bases from J, with 10 bases in between. CDR3 length equals 16 residues. Germline V lookup: CDR1 MNHEY, CDR2 SMNVEV (reference sequence). CDR3 DNA sequence: TGTGCCAGCAGTTTATTGGGAGGACGCTATAATTCACCCCTCCACTTT. Translation: CASSLLGGRYNSPLHF.

V usage is TRBV5-1 and J usage is TRBJ1-1; TRBD1 is a possible D gene (5 bases). CDR3 length: 16 amino acids. Trimming removed 2 bases from V and 1 base from J, with 15 bases in between. Germline V gene sequence: CDR1 SGHRS, CDR2 YFSETQ. CDR3 DNA sequence: TGCGCCAGCAGCTTCTCTCCCTACAGGAGGAACACTGAAGCTTTCTTT. This codes for CASSFSPYRRNTEAFF.

In its sample, this clone was seen once. This CDR3 is CASSAGQGSGTDTQYF. The DNA for the CDR3 is TGTGCCAGCAGCGCCGGACAGGGATCGGGCACAGATACGCAGTATTTT. V usage is TRBV11-1 and J usage is TRBJ2-3; 8 bases align to TRBD1. V lost 5 bases, J lost 1 base, and 8 bases stayed unmatched. This CDR3 has 16 residues. The germline V gene has CDR1 SGHAT and CDR2 FQDESV (reference sequence).

This chain uses TRBV2 with TRBJ2-1; 16 nucleotides line up with TRBD2. V lost 3 bases to trimming and J lost 7 bases; unmatched junction nucleotides: 12. Germline loops: CDR1 SNHLY, CDR2 FYNNEI. The CDR3 runs 19 residues. CDR3 nucleotides: TGTGCCAGCAGTGAGCTTCCGGGACTAGCGGGAGGGGGCGGGAATGAGCAGTTCTTC. As protein: CASSELPGLAGGGGNEQFF. The complete variable domain, with remaining parts taken from reference TRBV2 and TRBJ2-1, reads EPEVTQTPSHQVTQMGQEVILRCVPISNHLYFYWYRQILGQKVEFLVSFYNNEISEKSEIFDDQFSVERPDGSNFTLKIRSTKLEDSAMYFCASSELPGLAGGGGNEQFFGPGTRLTVL.

V gene TRBV10-3 combines with J gene TRBJ2-7, with 10 bases aligning to TRBD1. J was trimmed by 0 bases and V by 6 bases; bases with no gene match: 5. CDR3 size: 15 residues. The germline V gene has CDR1 ENHRY and CDR2 SYGVKD. Here the CDR3 reads CAIRKGQGNSYEQYF. The CDR3 DNA follows: TGTGCCATCAGGAAGGGACAGGGGAACTCCTACGAGCAGTACTTC.

The chain couples TRBV19 to TRBJ1-1; D gene ambiguous. V was shortened by 1 base and J by 5 bases, with 14 bases between the two germline ends. The CDR3 totals 15 residues. Per the germline V gene, CDR1 is LNHDA and CDR2 is SQIVND (reference sequence). The DNA for the CDR3 is TGTGCCAGTAGTATAGGCGGGAGGGTTGGGACTGAAGCTTTCTTT. Amino acids: CASSIGGRVGTEAFF.